This TCR beta chain was recovered during a study of human CD8 memory T cell subsets. Study results and limitations: Only minimal overlap was seen between the stem-like memory and the precursor exhausted T cell repertoires. In stem-like memory T cells, Chao1 estimates suggested more diversity than in precursor exhausted T cells.

Note on this clonotype: The antigen is undetermined.

The study used negative magnetic separation to enrich total CD8+ T cells. Per subset, duplicate vials of some 150,000 sorted CD8+ T cells supplied RNA. A UMI-labeled 5' RACE approach was the method that produced the TCR beta libraries. TCRdb reprocessed the 5' RACE reads; each CDR3 protein has one entry and no DNA is given. Here the sample table reports 9,500 to 12,000 distinct CDR3 sequences. The sequenced sample consisted of CD8+ T cells from PBMCs. The origin of this receptor is a human donor in good health.

The CDR3 sequence is CASSIMVGGGVNEQFF. The chain has TRBV19 and TRBJ2-1; TCRdb indicates TRBD1, and absent DNA this call remains unverified. The CDR3 runs 16 residues. Germline CDR1 LNHDA, CDR2 SQIVND (reference sequence). The full variable domain, completed using reference TRBV19 and TRBJ2-1, is DGGITQSPKYLFRKEGQNVTLSCEQNLNHDAMYWYRQDPGQGLRLIYYSQIVNDFQKGDIAEGYSVSREKKESFPLTVTSAQKNPTAFYLCASSIMVGGGVNEQFFGPGTRLTVL.